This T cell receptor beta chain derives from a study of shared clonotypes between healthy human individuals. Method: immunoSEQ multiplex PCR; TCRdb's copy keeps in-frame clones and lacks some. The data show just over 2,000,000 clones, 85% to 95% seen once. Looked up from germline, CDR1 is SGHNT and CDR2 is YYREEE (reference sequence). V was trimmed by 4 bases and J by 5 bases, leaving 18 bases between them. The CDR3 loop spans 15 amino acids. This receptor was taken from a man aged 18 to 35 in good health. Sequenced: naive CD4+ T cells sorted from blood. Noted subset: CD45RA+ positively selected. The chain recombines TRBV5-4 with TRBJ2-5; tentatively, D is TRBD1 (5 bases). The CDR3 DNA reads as TGTGCCAGCAGCCCAACCAGTGGGAAGGGGGAGACCCAGTACTTC. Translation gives CASSPTSGKGETQYF. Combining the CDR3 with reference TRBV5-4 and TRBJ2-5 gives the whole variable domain ETGVTQSPTHLIKTRGQQVTLRCSSQSGHNTVSWYQQALGQGPQFIFQYYREEENGRGNFPPRFSGLQFPNYSSELNVNALELDDSALYLCASSPTSGKGETQYFGPGTRLLVL.